The 29 T cell receptor beta chains presented below share a single source sample, sequenced in a study of shared clonotypes between healthy human individuals. Clones were sequenced by immunoSEQ multiplex PCR, and TCRdb holds only the in-frame ones, with some missing. This table holds over a million clones, less than 99% found once. Sequencing was performed on naive CD4+ T cells sorted from blood. Sample subset: CD45RA+ positively selected. These receptors came from a man younger than 40 in good health.

On this clone: Additional DNA sequences in this sample encode the identical CDR3. J is TRBJ2-1 and V is TRBV7-2; 9 nucleotides match TRBD1. This CDR3 contains 13 residues. V gave up 5 bases and J gave up 7 bases; unmatched junction bases: 3. Per the germline V gene, CDR1 is SGHTA and CDR2 is FQGNSA. The DNA for the CDR3 is TGTGCCAGCAGCAGGACAGGGGTGAATGAGCAGTTCTTC. Its translation: CASSRTGVNEQFF.

This clone was picked up one time. The chain is built from TRBV7-8 and TRBJ2-1; 8 bases fit TRBD2. Per germline, CDR1 SGHVS and CDR2 FQNEAQ. With V trimmed by 5 bases and J by 9 bases, 12 bases remained unmatched. This CDR3 region has 15 residues. CDR3 sequence (DNA): TGTGCCAGCAGCATTACCGGGACTAGGTTGGGTGAGCAGTTCTTC. Its translation: CASSITGTRLGEQFF.

The chain links TRBV5-1 to TRBJ2-3, with D unresolved. Germline CDR1 reads SGHRS; CDR2 reads YFSETQ. The CDR3 consists of 13 residues. Trimming cost V 4 bases and J 0 bases, with 6 bases left between them. The CDR3 loop is CASSRSSTDTQYF. CDR3 sequence (DNA): TGCGCCAGCAGCCGATCTAGCACAGATACGCAGTATTTT. The full variable domain, with the rest looked up from reference TRBV5-1 and TRBJ2-3, is KAGVTQTPRYLIKTRGQQVTLSCSPISGHRSVSWYQQTPGQGLQFLFEYFSETQRNKGNFPGRFSGRQFSNSRSEMNVSTLELGDSALYLCASSRSSTDTQYFGPGTRLTVL.

In DNA, the CDR3 is TGTGCCAGCAGCGAGTACTTCGGCAGGGTTTACGAGCAGTACTTC. Protein product: CASSEYFGRVYEQYF. The V and J genes are TRBV25-1 and TRBJ2-7, with D perhaps matching TRBD1 (5 bases). V was shortened by 6 bases and J by 4 bases, with 19 bases between the two germline ends. Germline CDR1 is MGHDK and CDR2 is SYGVNS. CDR3 length equals 15 residues.

Of note for this clone: One end of the junction varies from germline; a read error may be responsible. The chain couples TRBV2 to TRBJ1-2; the D gene is possibly TRBD1 (6 bases). Germline V gene lookup returns CDR1 SNHLY and CDR2 FYNNEI. The CDR3 spans 11 residues. DNA for the CDR3: TGTGCCAGCAGTGGGGGGTTGGACAGACCCTTC. This encodes CASSGGLDRPF.

The rearrangement links TRBV6-1 to TRBJ2-7; no clear D gene. CDR1 is MNHNS, CDR2 SASEGT, per germline. Trimming pared 1 base from V and 0 bases from J, leaving 13 bases between. The CDR3 is made up of 16 amino acids. CDR3 protein: CASSEGMGASSYEQYF. The CDR3 DNA reads as TGTGCCAGCAGTGAAGGGATGGGCGCGAGCTCCTACGAGCAGTACTTC.

This chain links TRBV4-1 with TRBJ2-7; 9 bases line up with TRBD2. The ends lost 0 bases at V and 6 bases at J; junction bases unmatched: 3. This CDR3 comprises 14 residues. Germline assignment: CDR1 MGHRA and CDR2 YSYEKL. For the CDR3, the DNA is TGCGCCAGCAGCCAAGATTGGACTAGCGCCGAGCAGTACTTC. This codes for CASSQDWTSAEQYF.

This sequence joins TRBV29-1 and TRBJ2-1; 8 nucleotides line up with TRBD2. CDR1 and CDR2 from the germline V gene are SQVTM and ANQGSEA. The J segment lost 7 bases and the V segment lost 3 bases, leaving 8 bases of the junction unmatched. CDR3 length: 14 residues. CDR3 loop: CSVDGGRRDNEQFF. In DNA form, the CDR3 reads TGCAGCGTTGACGGCGGGAGGAGGGATAATGAGCAGTTCTTC.

The chain recombines TRBV18 with TRBJ1-5; no reliable D call. Germline assignment: CDR1 KGHSH and CDR2 LQKENI. The length of the CDR3 is 13 residues. Trimming cost V 2 bases and J 5 bases, with 7 bases left between them. The CDR3 loop is CASSPAGDQPQHF. The CDR3 nucleotides read TGTGCCAGCTCACCAGCCGGGGATCAGCCCCAGCATTTT.

V is TRBV10-3 and J is TRBJ1-2; D may be TRBD1 (6 bases). Germline V gene sequence: CDR1 ENHRY, CDR2 SYGVKD. The V end lost 3 bases, the J end lost 8 bases, and 10 bases lay between the germline ends. This CDR3 spans 12 amino acids. The CDR3 nucleotides are TGTGCCATCAGTGATGTACAGGGCGGCTACACCTTC. Its translation is CAISDVQGGYTF.

This chain uses TRBV5-1 with TRBJ2-3; no clear D gene. Germline V gene sequence: CDR1 SGHRS, CDR2 YFSETQ. The CDR3 is 15 amino acids. Trimming cost V 1 base and J 6 bases, with 15 bases left between them. CDR3 bases: TGCGCCAGCAGCTTGTCCACCGGGTACGGGGATACGCAGTATTTT. Translating it yields CASSLSTGYGDTQYF.

The V call is TRBV6-4, the J call TRBJ2-3; TRBD2 aligns across 7 bases. The germline gives CDR1 MRHNA, CDR2 SNTAGT. The CDR3 spans 15 residues. V trimming: 4 bases; J trimming: 2 bases; junction bases outside the gene matches: 6. CDR3 nucleotide sequence: TGTGCCAGCAGTGTTGATAGCGGGCACACAGATACGCAGTATTTT. As protein: CASSVDSGHTDTQYF.

The chain carries TRBV5-1 and TRBJ2-5; the D is unclear. Germline V gene sequence: CDR1 SGHRS, CDR2 YFSETQ. The CDR3 is 13 residues long. V was clipped by 2 bases and J by 0 bases, with 5 bases between them. The CDR3 region has the DNA TGCGCCAGCAGCTTTGACAACCAAGAGACCCAGTACTTC. Translating it yields CASSFDNQETQYF. The complete variable domain, with remaining parts taken from reference TRBV5-1 and TRBJ2-5, reads KAGVTQTPRYLIKTRGQQVTLSCSPISGHRSVSWYQQTPGQGLQFLFEYFSETQRNKGNFPGRFSGRQFSNSRSEMNVSTLELGDSALYLCASSFDNQETQYFGPGTRLLVL.

This clone appeared once. V and J are TRBV27 and TRBJ2-1; 9 bases align to TRBD2. The CDR3 covers 15 residues. V gave up 8 bases and J gave up 10 bases; unmatched junction bases: 15. Germline CDR1 and CDR2: MNHEY and SMNVEV (reference sequence). The CDR3 is CASSFLSAGGREQFF. For the CDR3, the DNA is TGTGCCAGCTCATTCTTGTCTGCGGGAGGGAGAGAGCAGTTCTTC.

The gene calls are TRBV9 and TRBJ2-5, with D perhaps matching TRBD1 or TRBD2 (5 bases each). The V gene lost 0 bases and the J gene lost 2 bases, with 14 bases spanning the gap. CDR3 length equals 16 residues. CDR1 and CDR2 from the germline V gene are SGDLS and YYNGEE. The CDR3: CASSVAAGSPQETQYF. CDR3 sequence (DNA): TGTGCCAGCAGCGTAGCGGCAGGGAGCCCTCAAGAGACCCAGTACTTC.

This clone appeared once. The chain combines TRBV11-2 with TRBJ2-1; TRBD2 matches at 9 bases. CDR1 and CDR2 from the germline V gene are SGHAT and FQNNGV. The CDR3 covers 16 residues. V dropped 3 bases and J dropped 8; count of bases not matched to a gene: 11. CDR3 nucleotides: TGTGCCAGCAGCTTCCAGGGCGGGAGGGCATCCCATGAGCAGTTCTTC. This codes for CASSFQGGRASHEQFF.

The genes are TRBV19 and TRBJ1-5, with a tentative D call TRBD1 (6 bases). V lost 5 bases and J 0 bases, leaving 11 bases between the germline ends. Germline V gene sequence: CDR1 LNHDA, CDR2 SQIVND (reference sequence). This CDR3 is built from 15 residues. The CDR3 protein is CASSSGGYSNQPQHF. DNA of the CDR3: TGTGCCAGTAGTTCGGGGGGCTATAGCAATCAGCCCCAGCATTTT.

The chain joins TRBV19 to TRBJ1-1; D possibly corresponds to TRBD1 (6 bases). V lost 5 bases and J 6 bases, leaving 16 bases between the germline ends. The CDR3 contains 14 residues. Germline V gene sequence: CDR1 LNHDA, CDR2 SQIVND (reference sequence). The CDR3 sequence: CASSLAGRGAEAFF. The CDR3 region has the DNA TGTGCCAGTAGTCTCGCCGGAAGGGGGGCTGAAGCTTTCTTT.

The chain combines TRBV28 with TRBJ1-5, with no clear D. Trimming took off 5 bases at V and 5 bases at J, with 13 bases between the two ends. CDR1 and CDR2 (germline): MDHEN, SYDVKM. The CDR3 has 14 residues. For the CDR3, the DNA is TGTGCCAGCAGTCCCCGGGTACTTTATCAGCCCCAGCATTTT. The encoded protein is CASSPRVLYQPQHF.

Concerning this clone itself: Other DNA sequences in the sample encode the same CDR3. The chain couples TRBV2 to TRBJ2-7; D uncertain. V shed 5 bases and J shed 3 bases, with 5 bases lying between them. The CDR3 runs to 11 residues. Germline V gene lookup returns CDR1 SNHLY and CDR2 FYNNEI. The CDR3 bases are TGTGCCAGCAGTCCCATCTACGAGCAGTACTTC. Amino acids: CASSPIYEQYF.

About this clone itself: The sample has other DNA sequences that encode this CDR3 too. The J gene is TRBJ2-1, the V gene TRBV14; 12 bases fit TRBD2. Germline V CDR1 and CDR2: SGHDN, FVKESK. Trimming cost V 4 bases and J 5 bases; bases outside gene matches: 3. The CDR3 runs to 15 residues. CDR3 sequence (DNA): TGTGCCAGCAGCCCAGGACTAGCGGGGAACAATGAGCAGTTCTTC. Translating gives CASSPGLAGNNEQFF.

The V gene is TRBV19, the J gene TRBJ2-1, with 7 bases lining up with TRBD2. Per germline, CDR1 LNHDA and CDR2 SQIVND (reference sequence). V trimming: 3 bases; J trimming: 8 bases; junction bases outside the gene matches: 10. The CDR3 loop spans 15 amino acids. The CDR3 spells CASSIDGRSRDEQFF. The CDR3 DNA follows: TGTGCCAGTAGTATTGACGGGAGGTCTCGGGATGAGCAGTTCTTC.

The chain couples TRBV5-1 to TRBJ2-2; D unclear. The length of the CDR3 is 15 residues. Germline V gene lookup returns CDR1 SGHRS and CDR2 YFSETQ. V shed 3 bases and J shed 1 base, with 10 bases lying between them. In DNA form, the CDR3 reads TGCGCCAGCAGCTCCGACCCCCGGAACACCGGGGAGCTGTTTTTT. This translates into CASSSDPRNTGELFF. Supplemented by reference TRBV5-1 and TRBJ2-2, the full variable domain reads KAGVTQTPRYLIKTRGQQVTLSCSPISGHRSVSWYQQTPGQGLQFLFEYFSETQRNKGNFPGRFSGRQFSNSRSEMNVSTLELGDSALYLCASSSDPRNTGELFFGEGSRLTVL.

The genes are TRBV2 and TRBJ1-1; D might be TRBD1 (5 bases). The V gene's germline CDR1 is SNHLY and CDR2 FYNNEI. This CDR3 spans 15 amino acids. The V gene lost 7 bases and the J gene lost 6 bases, with 21 bases spanning the gap. The CDR3 DNA follows: TGTGCCAGCATGAGGGCTGGGGGTGAGAGCGCTGAAGCTTTCTTT. This codes for CASMRAGGESAEAFF. The full variable domain, completed using reference TRBV2 and TRBJ1-1, is EPEVTQTPSHQVTQMGQEVILRCVPISNHLYFYWYRQILGQKVEFLVSFYNNEISEKSEIFDDQFSVERPDGSNFTLKIRSTKLEDSAMYFCASMRAGGESAEAFFGQGTRLTVV.

The chain combines TRBV5-1 with TRBJ2-5, with 7 bases identical to TRBD1. This CDR3 is 14 amino acids long. Germline CDR1 reads SGHRS; CDR2 reads YFSETQ. V was pared by 4 bases and J by 3 bases, with 6 bases of the junction left unmatched. The CDR3 DNA is TGCGCCAGCAGCAGAACAGGGGTGGAAGAGACCCAGTACTTC. This translates into CASSRTGVEETQYF.

V gene TRBV5-1 combines with J gene TRBJ2-3; tentatively, D is TRBD1 or TRBD2 (5 bases each). The CDR3 is 15 residues long. V was pared by 0 bases and J by 4 bases, with 12 bases between. CDR1 is SGHRS, CDR2 YFSETQ, per germline. The CDR3, as DNA: TGCGCCAGCAGCTTGGCCGGGGCAGACCCAGATACGCAGTATTTT. Its protein product is CASSLAGADPDTQYF.

The CDR3 nucleotides are TGCGCCAGCAAAATGACAGGAGGCAAAAACATTCAGTACTTC. Protein: CASKMTGGKNIQYF. The V call is TRBV5-1, the J call TRBJ2-4; a weak D match, TRBD1 (6 bases). CDR1 is SGHRS and CDR2 is YFSETQ in the germline V gene. The CDR3 is made up of 14 amino acids. The V end was cut by 6 bases, the J end by 3 bases, with 13 bases between.

V gene TRBV9 combines with J gene TRBJ2-2; unclear D gene. This CDR3 region has 16 residues. The V end was cut by 5 bases, the J end by 6 bases, with 20 bases between. CDR1 and CDR2 (germline): SGDLS, YYNGEE. The CDR3 reads CASRPRTTPGPGELFF. The CDR3, as DNA: TGTGCCAGCAGGCCCCGAACAACCCCAGGACCCGGGGAGCTGTTTTTT.

V gene TRBV7-9 combines with J gene TRBJ2-3; D is possibly TRBD2 (5 bases). The V end was cut by 5 bases, the J end by 5 bases, with 17 bases between. Looked up from germline, CDR1 is SEHNR and CDR2 is FQNEAQ (reference sequence). The CDR3 contains 15 residues. CDR3 region: CASSLRGGSVDTQYF. As DNA, the CDR3 is TGTGCCAGCAGCCTTCGAGGAGGCTCGGTAGATACGCAGTATTTT.